The rows below give T cell receptor beta chains drawn from one sample of a study of shared clonotypes between healthy human individuals. Data came from immunoSEQ multiplex PCR; TCRdb stores just in-frame clones and leaves some out. The sample contains under 200,000 clones, about 93% of which appear only once. The sample taken for sequencing was naive CD4+ T cells sorted from blood. The origin of the receptors is a woman in her 30s in good health. CDR3s include the opening cysteine and the closing phenylalanine or tryptophan. The D gene is left open where the match is weak. Clone size is not always given. Where it is, it says once, few, many or a class for expanded clones.

j_call: TRBJ2-7; v_call: TRBV6-6; clone_size: once; d_call: -; cdr3_nt: TGTGCCAGCAGTTCCACACTCCTCTACGAGCAGTACTTC; cdr3_aa: CASSSTLLYEQYF
j_call: TRBJ2-7; v_call: TRBV28; clone_size: -; d_call: TRBD2; cdr3_nt: TGTGCCAGCAGTCCTTTAACGGGAGGGAACTACGAGCAGTACTTC; cdr3_aa: CASSPLTGGNYEQYF
j_call: TRBJ2-1; v_call: TRBV5-4; clone_size: -; d_call: -; cdr3_nt: TGTGCCAGCAGCCTCGGGAGTCGGCCGGACAATGAGCAGTTCTTC; cdr3_aa: CASSLGSRPDNEQFF
j_call: TRBJ1-2; v_call: TRBV4-1; clone_size: -; d_call: TRBD1; cdr3_nt: TGCGCCAGCAGCCGGAATCTTGGACAGGGGATTAACTATGGCTACACCTTC; cdr3_aa: CASSRNLGQGINYGYTF
j_call: TRBJ1-4; v_call: TRBV2; clone_size: -; d_call: -; cdr3_nt: TGTGCCAGCAAAGGGTTAAATGAAAAACTGTTTTTT; cdr3_aa: CASKGLNEKLFF
j_call: TRBJ1-1; v_call: TRBV9; clone_size: -; d_call: -; cdr3_nt: TGTGCCAGCAGCGCCCTAAGGGGCACTGAAGCTTTCTTT; cdr3_aa: CASSALRGTEAFF
j_call: TRBJ1-3; v_call: TRBV4-1; clone_size: once; d_call: -; cdr3_nt: TGCGCCAGCAGCCAGGGGAGGCCGTTCTCTGGAAACACCATATATTTT; cdr3_aa: CASSQGRPFSGNTIYF
j_call: TRBJ2-5; v_call: TRBV6-5; clone_size: -; d_call: -; cdr3_nt: TGTGCCAGCAGGGCCAGTGGGGAGACCCAGTACTTC; cdr3_aa: CASRASGETQYF
j_call: TRBJ2-5; v_call: TRBV5-1; clone_size: -; d_call: -; cdr3_nt: TGCGCCAGCAGCTTAACCGTGACAAAAGAGACCCAGTACTTC; cdr3_aa: CASSLTVTKETQYF
j_call: TRBJ2-3; v_call: TRBV7-8; clone_size: -; d_call: TRBD2; cdr3_nt: TGTGCCAGCAGCAAACTAGCGGGAACCACAGATACGCAGTATTTT; cdr3_aa: CASSKLAGTTDTQYF
j_call: TRBJ2-7; v_call: TRBV29-1; clone_size: -; d_call: -; cdr3_nt: TGCAGCGTGGGGACGGGGGTTAGGGGGAAATTCTACGAGCAGTACTTC; cdr3_aa: CSVGTGVRGKFYEQYF
j_call: TRBJ1-4; v_call: TRBV28; clone_size: -; d_call: -; cdr3_nt: TGTGCCAGCACCGAGGCGGGCGATGCAACTAATGAAAAACTGTTTTTT; cdr3_aa: CASTEAGDATNEKLFF
j_call: TRBJ1-5; v_call: TRBV4-1; clone_size: -; d_call: -; cdr3_nt: TGCGCCAGCAGCCAAGTTGGGGACCGATATCAGCCCCAGCATTTT; cdr3_aa: CASSQVGDRYQPQHF
j_call: TRBJ2-5; v_call: TRBV28; clone_size: -; d_call: -; cdr3_nt: TGTGCCAGCAGTTCGTCGGGAGACGAAAGAGGGCAGTACTTC; cdr3_aa: CASSSSGDERGQYF
j_call: TRBJ1-2; v_call: TRBV29-1; clone_size: -; d_call: -; cdr3_nt: TGCAGCGTTGAAGATCAAGGGTCCTATGGCTACACCTTC; cdr3_aa: CSVEDQGSYGYTF